One and the same sample provided the 13 T cell receptor beta chains below, sequenced in a study of beta chain features in type 1 diabetes. cDNA synthesis used the whole RNA isolate, giving expressed TCRB sequences. TCRdb's copy holds only in-frame clones and misses some; the assay was immunoSEQ multiplex PCR. The sample lists 810,000 or so clones, around a sixth occurring once. The sample comprised naive CD4+ T cells from blood. All receptors derive from a woman aged 18-29 years in good health.

V and J are TRBV19 and TRBJ2-1, with 13 bases identical to TRBD2. This CDR3 comprises 17 residues. The junction had 13 bases not matched to a gene; V was cut back by 5 bases and J by 9 bases. Per the germline V gene, CDR1 is LNHDA and CDR2 is SQIVND (reference sequence). The CDR3 region is CASSSTSGRPGGTEQFF. The CDR3 coding sequence is TGTGCCAGTAGTTCGACTAGCGGGAGGCCGGGGGGCACTGAGCAGTTCTTC. Full variable domain (rest looked up from reference TRBV19 and TRBJ2-1): DGGITQSPKYLFRKEGQNVTLSCEQNLNHDAMYWYRQDPGQGLRLIYYSQIVNDFQKGDIAEGYSVSREKKESFPLTVTSAQKNPTAFYLCASSSTSGRPGGTEQFFGPGTRLTVL.

J is TRBJ2-1 and V is TRBV7-2; TRBD1 is a possible D gene (6 bases). Trimming stripped 3 bases from V and 7 bases from J, with 13 bases between. Looked up from germline, CDR1 is SGHTA and CDR2 is FQGNSA. The CDR3 loop spans 14 amino acids. The CDR3, as DNA: TGTGCCAGCAGCTTGCTGGGACAATCAAATGAGCAGTTCTTC. Residues: CASSLLGQSNEQFF.

This rearrangement joins TRBV5-4 to TRBJ2-7; D is unclear. V dropped 4 bases and J dropped 2 bases, with 13 bases sitting between them. This CDR3 comprises 14 residues. Germline lookup yields CDR1 SGHNT and CDR2 YYREEE (reference sequence). Here the CDR3 DNA reads TGTGCCAGCAGCCGCGAGGCGGCCGCCTACGAGCAGTACTTC. Translation: CASSREAAAYEQYF.

The chain carries TRBV18 and TRBJ2-1, with 14 bases identical to TRBD2. V was pared by 4 bases and J by 3 bases, with 2 bases of the junction left unmatched. This CDR3 region has 16 residues. The germline V gene encodes CDR1 KGHSH and CDR2 LQKENI. The CDR3, as DNA: TGTGCCAGCTCACACGGACTAGCGGGAGGCTACAATGAGCAGTTCTTC. Translated, it gives CASSHGLAGGYNEQFF.

The V gene is TRBV4-3, the J gene TRBJ2-2; TRBD2 agrees at 9 bases. Germline V lookup: CDR1 LGHNA, CDR2 YSLEER. V was pared by 4 bases and J by 1 base, with 22 bases of the junction left unmatched. The CDR3 covers 22 residues. The CDR3 DNA follows: TGCGCCAGCAGCCTCAGTATCGTCTGGTCGGTAGCGGGAGATGGGAACACCGGGGAGCTGTTTTTT. It specifies CASSLSIVWSVAGDGNTGELFF.

This clone was observed a handful of times. The chain has TRBV6-1 and TRBJ2-7; 9 positions match TRBD2. This CDR3 region has 16 residues. J lost 2 bases, V lost 4 bases, and 9 bases had no gene match. Germline CDR1 reads MNHNS; CDR2 reads SASEGT. CDR3 DNA: TGTGCCAGCAGTGGCCAGGGAGCGGGAGGCACCTACGAGCAGTACTTC. It encodes CASSGQGAGGTYEQYF.

V gene TRBV5-1 combines with J gene TRBJ2-1; 9 positions agree with TRBD2. The ends lost 2 bases at V and 10 bases at J; junction bases unmatched: 13. Germline V gene data show CDR1 as SGHRS and CDR2 as YFSETQ. The CDR3 totals 16 residues. The CDR3 is CASSFGRLAGPAEQFF. The CDR3 DNA sequence: TGCGCCAGCAGCTTTGGCCGGCTAGCGGGACCCGCGGAGCAGTTCTTC.

This clone was counted only a few times. The chain carries TRBV10-3 and TRBJ2-7; a possible D gene is TRBD2 (7 bases). The CDR3 sequence is 15 residues long. The germline V gene encodes CDR1 ENHRY and CDR2 SYGVKD. Trimming pared 3 bases from V and 9 bases from J, leaving 21 bases between. The CDR3 spells CAISDGGGGLIWQYF. The DNA of the CDR3 is TGTGCCATCAGTGATGGGGGCGGGGGCCTGATTTGGCAGTACTTC.

This clone was seen only a few times. This rearrangement joins TRBV5-1 to TRBJ1-1; the D gene is possibly TRBD1 (6 bases). The V end lost 3 bases, the J end lost 0 bases, and 9 bases lay between the germline ends. Germline V CDR1 and CDR2: SGHRS, YFSETQ. This CDR3 region has 14 residues. CDR3 nucleotide sequence: TGCGCCAGCAGCTACAGGGCCATGAACACTGAAGCTTTCTTT. Protein sequence: CASSYRAMNTEAFF.

The V gene is TRBV6-6, the J gene TRBJ1-2; no clear D. The CDR3 extends over 16 amino acids. Germline V gives CDR1 MNHNY, CDR2 SVGAGI (reference sequence). Trimming removed 6 bases from V and 3 bases from J, with 20 bases in between. CDR3 sequence reads: CASSILAKAVYYGYTF. The CDR3 coding sequence is TGTGCCAGCAGCATACTTGCCAAGGCGGTCTACTATGGCTACACCTTC.

This chain connects TRBV18 to TRBJ2-7, with D perhaps matching TRBD1 (6 bases). Trimming pared 3 bases from V and 2 bases from J, leaving 8 bases between. Germline-derived CDR1 and CDR2 are KGHSH and LQKENI. This CDR3 spans 13 amino acids. CDR3 loop: CASSPRDTYEQYF. CDR3 nucleotide sequence: TGTGCCAGCTCACCCCGGGACACCTACGAGCAGTACTTC.

This clone was recorded a few times. DNA for the CDR3: TGTGCCAGCAGCTTGGGTGGTGAGCAGTTCTTC. This codes for CASSLGGEQFF. This chain uses TRBV5-4 with TRBJ2-1; D remains ambiguous. Germline assignment: CDR1 SGHNT and CDR2 YYREEE (reference sequence). The germline V and J ends were trimmed by 0 bases and 9 bases, with 4 bases remaining between them. The CDR3 runs to 11 residues. Filled out from reference TRBV5-4 and TRBJ2-1, the complete variable domain reads ETGVTQSPTHLIKTRGQQVTLRCSSQSGHNTVSWYQQALGQGPQFIFQYYREEENGRGNFPPRFSGLQFPNYSSELNVNALELDDSALYLCASSLGGEQFFGPGTRLTVL.

This clone has just a few counts. The CDR3 DNA sequence: TGCGCCAGCAGCGTCGGGGGGTTGAACACTGAAGCTTTCTTT. Protein: CASSVGGLNTEAFF. The chain uses TRBV5-1 and TRBJ1-1, with D possibly matching TRBD1 (5 bases). Germline V gene data show CDR1 as SGHRS and CDR2 as YFSETQ. The CDR3 is 14 residues long. Trimming took off 4 bases at V and 0 bases at J, with 10 bases between the two ends.